This TCR beta chain was recorded in a study of T cell responses to AZD1222 COVID-19 vaccine. Across the whole study: Researchers grouped second doses given at about 4 or about 12 weeks into one pool. Overall study findings and caveats: Repertoire sampling occurred only after the peak T cell response. Reportedly, close to half of spike-specific TCRs are directed against unmutated variant regions. Spike-specific TCRs gained breadth and depth after people received two AZD1222 doses.

This clone showed up just once. Its specificity is unknown. The V gene's germline CDR1 is SQVTM and CDR2 ANQGSEA. CDR3 size: 16 residues. V lost 6 bases and J lost 2; bases outside the gene matches: 16. Sequencing used immunoSEQ multiplex PCR; TCRdb keeps in-frame clones, though not all of them. Among about 130,000 clones listed, 89% were seen once. The J gene is TRBJ2-7, the V gene TRBV29-1; 7 bases are a match to TRBD2. This material consisted of peripheral blood, taken on day 0 of AZD1222 vaccination. The sequence was collected from an adult in good health. The CDR3 here is CSVYGGTAGRTYEQYF. DNA for the CDR3: TGCAGCGTGTACGGGGGGACGGCTGGGAGGACCTACGAGCAGTACTTC.